Included here is one TCR beta chain sequence, with context. The data were produced by immunoSEQ multiplex PCR, yet TCRdb's version contains in-frame clones alone and is incomplete. The sample holds 150,000 to 200,000 clones, 90% seen once. This sample is drawn from a study of blood T cell repertoires in COVID-19. Across the study: Sample material is recorded as cDNA or gDNA derived from T cells, B-cell-depleted T cells, or PBMCs.

Germline CDR1 reads MRHNA; CDR2 reads SNTAGT. This CDR3 region has 14 residues. Trimming at V came to 0 bases and at J to 8 bases, leaving 4 bases not matched to a gene. The chain uses TRBV6-4 and TRBJ1-1; 9 nucleotides line up with TRBD1. The sequencing input was peripheral blood. The TCR originated in a man between 50 and 59 years old with acute or convalescent COVID-19. In DNA, the CDR3 is TGTGCCAGCAGTGACTCCCCGGGACAGGGAGAAGCTTTCTTT. Translation: CASSDSPGQGEAFF.